The T cell receptor (beta chain) described here comes from a study of blood T cell repertoires in COVID-19. In the study overall: T cells, B-cell-depleted T cells, or PBMCs provided the cDNA or gDNA that served as material.

TCRdb's table, derived via immunoSEQ multiplex PCR, lists solely in-frame clones and lacks some. The sample holds over 250,000 clones, 85% to 90% seen once. This clone was seen once. Trimming stripped 3 bases from V and 2 bases from J, with 9 bases between. CDR1 is SQVTM, CDR2 ANQGSEA, per germline. The length of the CDR3 is 13 residues. The sample comprised peripheral blood. This TCR was sampled from a middle-aged woman who had recovered from COVID-19. The rearrangement joins TRBV29-1 to TRBJ2-3, with D possibly being TRBD1 (5 bases). The CDR3 DNA is TGCAGCGTTGAGGGGCAGCTCACAGATACGCAGTATTTT. Translating gives CSVEGQLTDTQYF.